This TCR beta chain was recorded in a study of blood T cells in healthy people across ages. Study details: Per two T cells, template switching captured roughly one barcoded beta molecule. Study conclusions and caveats: Estimates based on one million T cells were treated as lower bounds.

Primed by a sample-barcoded 5' primer and a J-beta primer mix, a second PCR proceeded for roughly 7 to 12 cycles. A single record per CDR3 protein comes from TCRdb applying MiXCR to the 5' RACE reads. Here the sample spans over 600,000 distinct CDR3 sequences, roughly 43% being singletons. V lost 11 bases to trimming and J lost 3 bases; unmatched junction nucleotides: 3. This CDR3 has 11 residues. Germline-derived CDR1 and CDR2 are SEHNR and FQNEAQ (reference sequence). Turning to this clonotype: Its target is unknown.

Isolation recovered at least 7 million PBMCs from every sample. The sequence was collected from a man at least 80 years old in good health. Sequenced input: blood. The rearrangement joins TRBV7-9 to TRBJ1-1, with TRBD1 matching 7 bases. CDR3 in DNA: TGTGCCGGAACAGGGGACACTGAAGCTTTCTTT. Translating gives CAGTGDTEAFF. Full variable domain (outside the CDR3, taken from reference TRBV7-9 and TRBJ1-1): DTGVSQNPRHKITKRGQNVTFRCDPISEHNRLYWYRQTLGQGPEFLTYFQNEAQLEKSRLLSDRFSAERPKGSFSTLEIQRTEQGDSAMYLCAGTGDTEAFFGQGTRLTVV.